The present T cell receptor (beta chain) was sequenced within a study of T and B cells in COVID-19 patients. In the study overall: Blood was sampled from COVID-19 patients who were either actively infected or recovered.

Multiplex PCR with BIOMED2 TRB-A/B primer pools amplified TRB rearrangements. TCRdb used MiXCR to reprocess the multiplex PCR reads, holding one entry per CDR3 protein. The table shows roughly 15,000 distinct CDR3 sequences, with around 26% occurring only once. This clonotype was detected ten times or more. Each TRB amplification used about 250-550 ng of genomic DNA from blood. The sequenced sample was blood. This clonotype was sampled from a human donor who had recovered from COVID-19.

CDR3 loop: CASSNDNSYGYTF. In DNA form, the CDR3 reads TGTGCCAGTAGTAACGACAACTCCTATGGCTACACCTTC. This chain connects TRBV19 to TRBJ1-2, with D unclear. V lost 4 bases, J lost 4 bases, and 10 bases lay in between. This CDR3 region has 13 residues. From germline, CDR1 is LNHDA and CDR2 SQIVND (reference sequence). Looking up the rest from reference TRBV19 and TRBJ1-2 gives the full variable domain: DGGITQSPKYLFRKEGQNVTLSCEQNLNHDAMYWYRQDPGQGLRLIYYSQIVNDFQKGDIAEGYSVSREKKESFPLTVTSAQKNPTAFYLCASSNDNSYGYTFGSGTRLTVV.